This T cell receptor beta chain was identified in a study of T cell repertoires in cytomegalovirus infection. In TCRdb, the reads were re-called with MiXCR into one record per CDR3 protein. This repertoire shows about 260,000 distinct CDR3 sequences, over 8% found once; its top ten account for approximately 15%. V gave up 1 base and J gave up 4 bases, with 10 bases separating them. The V gene's germline CDR1 is SGHVS and CDR2 FQNEAQ. The CDR3 is made up of 15 amino acids. This clonotype was seen repeatedly, ten times or more. Sequencing was done on a sample of PBMCs. The origin of this receptor is a human donor in good health (CMV status not recorded). Some clones in this sample may be carry-over from other donors' samples. This sequence joins TRBV7-8 and TRBJ2-2; D tentatively fits TRBD1 or TRBD2 (6 bases each). The chain's CDR3 is CASSLVGGTTGELFF. CDR3 nucleotides: TGTGCCAGCAGCTTAGTAGGGGGGACCACCGGGGAGCTGTTTTTT.